A selection of T cell receptor beta chains follows, all from one sample in a study of cytomegalovirus exposure and HLA in healthy donors. Only in-frame clones appear in the TCRdb table, and some are missing; sequencing was by immunoSEQ multiplex PCR. This sample's table has 90,000 to 120,000 clones. Sequencing used PBMCs. The source is a man aged 50 to 59 in good health and CMV-seronegative. CDR3s include the opening cysteine and the closing phenylalanine or tryptophan. Each record gives: CDR3 length, D gene, V gene, J gene, CDR3 protein, CDR3 DNA. The D gene is left open where the match is weak.

13	-	TRBV7-3	TRBJ2-1	CASSSYSNNEQFF	TGTGCCAGCAGCTCCTATTCTAACAATGAGCAGTTCTTC
15	-	TRBV5-1	TRBJ1-1	CASSSLGHMNTEAFF	TGCGCCAGCAGCTCATTGGGACATATGAACACTGAAGCTTTCTTT
14	-	TRBV13	TRBJ2-1	CASSLWPQSNEQFF	TGTGCCAGCAGCTTATGGCCCCAATCCAATGAGCAGTTCTTC
15	TRBD1	TRBV15	TRBJ1-5	CATSTLTDRDQPQHF	TGTGCCACCAGCACCCTGACCGACAGGGATCAGCCCCAGCATTTT
17	TRBD1	TRBV7-6	TRBJ2-7	CASSSASGQGGAYEQYF	TGTGCCAGCAGCTCAGCATCCGGACAGGGGGGTGCATACGAGCAGTACTTC
14	-	TRBV5-1	TRBJ1-1	CASSAQGVGTEAFF	TGCGCCAGCAGCGCACAGGGAGTGGGCACTGAAGCTTTCTTT
14	-	TRBV27	TRBJ1-1	CASSLTGGDTEAFF	TGTGCCAGCAGTTTAACCGGGGGAGACACTGAAGCTTTCTTT
14	TRBD1	TRBV7-2	TRBJ1-2	CASSKTGVDYGYTF	TGTGCCAGCTCGAAGACAGGGGTGGACTATGGCTACACCTTC
15	TRBD2	TRBV5-1	TRBJ2-1	CASSLNPSGGDEQFF	TGCGCCAGCAGCTTGAATCCTAGCGGGGGGGATGAGCAGTTCTTC
15	TRBD2	TRBV15	TRBJ2-1	CATSRDRASGGLQFF	TGTGCCACCAGCAGAGATCGGGCTAGCGGGGGTTTGCAGTTCTTC
16	TRBD2	TRBV18	TRBJ2-5	CASSLGTSGFQETQYF	TGTGCCAGCTCACTGGGGACTAGCGGATTCCAAGAGACCCAGTACTTC
14	TRBD1	TRBV27	TRBJ1-2	CASRVLQGAGGYTF	TGTGCCAGCAGAGTTCTACAGGGGGCGGGAGGCTACACCTTC
18	TRBD2	TRBV4-3	TRBJ2-3	CASSPSASGGSYTDTQYF	TGCGCCAGCAGCCCCTCCGCTAGCGGGGGGTCGTACACAGATACGCAGTATTTT
13	-	TRBV9	TRBJ1-5	CASSMGGDQPQHF	TGTGCCAGCAGTATGGGGGGGGATCAGCCCCAGCATTTT
13	-	TRBV2	TRBJ1-2	CASSGQGSYGYTF	TGTGCCAGCAGCGGGCAGGGCTCCTATGGCTACACCTTC
14	-	TRBV7-2	TRBJ2-7	CASSLEGGQAKQYF	TGTGCCAGCAGCCTAGAGGGAGGACAGGCCAAGCAGTACTTC
12	-	TRBV29-1	TRBJ1-1	CSVYDTNTEAFF	TGCAGCGTTTATGACACCAACACTGAAGCTTTCTTT
13	-	TRBV10-3	TRBJ1-6	CAITGIFNSPLHF	TGTGCCATAACCGGGATATTCAATTCACCCCTCCACTTT